Presented here are 29 T cell receptor beta chains from one specimen sequenced in a study of OX40 agonist ivuxolimab in advanced cancers. Profiled with immunoSEQ multiplex PCR; TCRdb holds only in-frame clones, not every one. Of 99,000 or so clones listed, around 94% are singletons. Material: CD4+ or CD8+ T cells sorted from blood, obtained in a trial of the OX40 agonist ivuxolimab. All receptors derive from an adult with an advanced solid tumor such as melanoma, head and neck, liver or kidney cancer.

The V call is TRBV7-2, the J call TRBJ1-3; D unclear. This CDR3 spans 13 amino acids. From germline, CDR1 is SGHTA and CDR2 FQGNSA. V lost 5 bases and J lost 2, with 7 bases in between. The CDR3 here is CASSLSTGNTIYF. For the CDR3, the DNA is TGTGCCAGCAGCCTCAGTACTGGAAACACCATATATTTT.

This clone appeared a single time. This chain uses TRBV7-9 with TRBJ1-2; 10 nucleotides line up with TRBD1. V was pared by 5 bases and J by 3 bases, with 6 bases of the junction left unmatched. CDR1 is SEHNR and CDR2 is FQNEAQ in the germline V gene (reference sequence). The CDR3 sequence is 15 residues long. This chain's CDR3 is CASSNPGQGYYGYTF. The CDR3 nucleotides read TGTGCCAGCAGCAACCCGGGACAGGGGTACTATGGCTACACCTTC.

This chain joins TRBV27 and TRBJ1-1; a possible D gene is TRBD1 (6 bases). Germline V gives CDR1 MNHEY, CDR2 SMNVEV (reference sequence). The CDR3 loop spans 14 amino acids. V gave up 6 bases and J gave up 3 bases, with 14 bases separating them. The CDR3 nucleotides are TGTGCCAGCAGAATCCACAGGGACGACACTGAAGCTTTCTTT. Translating it yields CASRIHRDDTEAFF.

The chain has TRBV11-1 and TRBJ2-7, with 9 bases identical to TRBD1. V was clipped by 2 bases and J by 2 bases; unmatched bases: 4. CDR1 and CDR2 from the germline V gene are SGHAT and FQDESV (reference sequence). This CDR3 region has 15 residues. CDR3 coding DNA: TGTGCCAGCAGCTTACGAACAGGGGGCCCCTACGAGCAGTACTTC. Protein sequence: CASSLRTGGPYEQYF.

The chain combines TRBV5-1 with TRBJ1-2, with D possibly TRBD1 on 6 matching bases. This CDR3 region has 14 residues. The V gene lost 6 bases and the J gene lost 7 bases, with 19 bases spanning the gap. Looked up from germline, CDR1 is SGHRS and CDR2 is YFSETQ. For the CDR3, the DNA is TGCGCCAGCAACCTCGGGGGCGGCATTCCTGGCTACACCTTC. The encoded protein is CASNLGGGIPGYTF. The full variable domain, completed using reference TRBV5-1 and TRBJ1-2, is KAGVTQTPRYLIKTRGQQVTLSCSPISGHRSVSWYQQTPGQGLQFLFEYFSETQRNKGNFPGRFSGRQFSNSRSEMNVSTLELGDSALYLCASNLGGGIPGYTFGSGTRLTVV.

The V gene is TRBV28, the J gene TRBJ2-7, with a tentative D call TRBD1 (5 bases). V was trimmed by 4 bases and J by 1 base, leaving 11 bases between them. The CDR3 contains 14 residues. The germline V gene encodes CDR1 MDHEN and CDR2 SYDVKM. The CDR3 protein is CASSSTGTSYEQYF. The CDR3 DNA follows: TGTGCCAGCAGTTCAACAGGTACTTCCTACGAGCAGTACTTC.

The chain is built from TRBV7-9 and TRBJ2-2; 9 bases match TRBD1. Germline CDR1 reads SEHNR; CDR2 reads FQNEAQ (reference sequence). The CDR3 is 16 amino acids. V lost 4 bases, J lost 0 bases, and 3 bases stayed unmatched. CDR3 DNA sequence: TGTGCCAGCAGCTACAGACAGGGGGCGAACACCGGGGAGCTGTTTTTT. This encodes CASSYRQGANTGELFF.

The chain couples TRBV14 to TRBJ2-4; D is tentatively TRBD1 or TRBD2 (6 bases each). There are 16 residues in the CDR3. V lost 4 bases, J lost 0 bases, and 13 bases lay in between. Per the germline V gene, CDR1 is SGHDN and CDR2 is FVKESK. The CDR3 protein is CASSPYREVAKNIQYF. The CDR3 DNA reads as TGTGCCAGCAGCCCCTACAGGGAGGTAGCCAAAAACATTCAGTACTTC. Using reference TRBV14 and TRBJ2-4 for the parts outside the CDR3, the full variable domain is EAGVTQFPSHSVIEKGQTVTLRCDPISGHDNLYWYRRVMGKEIKFLLHFVKESKQDESGMPNNRFLAERTGGTYSTLKVQPAELEDSGVYFCASSPYREVAKNIQYFGAGTRLSVL.

There are a few counts of this clone. The chain employs TRBV19 and TRBJ1-5; D is possibly TRBD1 (5 bases). Trimming cost V 7 bases and J 2 bases, with 15 bases left between them. CDR1 and CDR2 from the germline V gene are LNHDA and SQIVND (reference sequence). CDR3 length: 15 amino acids. The CDR3 protein is CASIAGVLGNQPQHF. The CDR3 DNA is TGTGCCAGTATTGCGGGGGTATTGGGCAATCAGCCCCAGCATTTT.

This sequence joins TRBV5-1 and TRBJ2-2, with TRBD2 matching 12 bases. This CDR3 is built from 18 residues. CDR1 SGHRS and CDR2 YFSETQ come from the germline V gene. V lost 2 bases, J lost 3 bases, and 8 bases stayed unmatched. CDR3 region: CASSLLLAGGPHTGELFF. The CDR3 bases are TGCGCCAGCAGCTTACTCCTAGCGGGAGGGCCGCACACCGGGGAGCTGTTTTTT.

This sequence joins TRBV9 and TRBJ2-7; TRBD2 aligns across 10 bases. V lost 0 bases and J lost 8; bases outside the gene matches: 5. Germline lookup yields CDR1 SGDLS and CDR2 YYNGEE. The CDR3 spans 14 residues. The DNA for the CDR3 is TGTGCCAGCAGCGTAGACGCAACTAGCGGGAAGCAGTACTTC. This encodes CASSVDATSGKQYF.

The gene calls are TRBV5-1 and TRBJ1-5; D is perhaps TRBD1 (5 bases). Trimming removed 0 bases at V and 5 bases at J, with 9 bases between. Germline-derived CDR1 and CDR2 are SGHRS and YFSETQ. The CDR3 extends over 14 amino acids. In DNA form, the CDR3 reads TGCGCCAGCAGCTTGGGTGGGGCCCATCAGCCCCAGCATTTT. This translates into CASSLGGAHQPQHF.

V usage is TRBV5-1 and J usage is TRBJ1-4; 9 nucleotides align to TRBD1. The germline CDR1 and CDR2 sequences are SGHRS and YFSETQ. V was clipped by 3 bases and J by 0 bases; unmatched bases: 6. The CDR3 consists of 17 residues. The CDR3 bases are TGCGCCAGCAGCTCCGGACAGGGGAAGGCAACTAATGAAAAACTGTTTTTT. Translated: CASSSGQGKATNEKLFF.

This clone was found once. This CDR3 reads CASSPGGVRTQYF. The CDR3 DNA sequence: TGTGCCAGCAGCCCCGGGGGGGTAAGGACCCAGTACTTC. The genes are TRBV5-4 and TRBJ2-5; 8 nucleotides align to TRBD2. Germline CDR1 SGHNT, CDR2 YYREEE (reference sequence). The junction had 6 bases not matched to a gene; V was cut back by 4 bases and J by 7 bases. The CDR3 is made up of 13 amino acids. The full variable domain, in which reference TRBV5-4 and TRBJ2-5 provide the parts outside the CDR3, is ETGVTQSPTHLIKTRGQQVTLRCSSQSGHNTVSWYQQALGQGPQFIFQYYREEENGRGNFPPRFSGLQFPNYSSELNVNALELDDSALYLCASSPGGVRTQYFGPGTRLLVL.

This clone appeared once. The genes are TRBV28 and TRBJ2-7; 8 positions agree with TRBD1. This CDR3 has 13 amino acids. V lost 6 bases and J lost 6; bases outside the gene matches: 7. The germline V gene encodes CDR1 MDHEN and CDR2 SYDVKM. CDR3 amino acids: CASRGQGAVEQYF. Here the CDR3 DNA reads TGTGCCAGCAGGGGGCAGGGGGCGGTCGAGCAGTACTTC.

The CDR3 sequence: CASSPLGGLDGYTF. CDR3 DNA sequence: TGTGCCAGCTCACCGCTCGGAGGGTTGGATGGCTACACCTTC. This rearrangement joins TRBV18 to TRBJ1-2; no firm D call. Trimming pared 3 bases from V and 6 bases from J, leaving 14 bases between. The germline gives CDR1 KGHSH, CDR2 LQKENI. The CDR3 loop spans 14 amino acids.

V usage is TRBV21-1 and J usage is TRBJ2-1; the D call in the table, TRBD2, was not verified against the DNA. TRBV21-1 is a listed pseudogene. CDR3 size: 19 residues. This CDR3 is CASSKEGLAGSLGYNEQFF. The CDR3 DNA reads as TGTGCCAGCAGCAAAGAGGGACTAGCGGGGTCCCTAGGCTACAATGAGCAGTTCTTC.

V is TRBV5-4 and J is TRBJ2-7; TRBD1 matches 7 bases. The CDR3 consists of 15 residues. Losses at the gene ends were 2 bases for V and 0 bases for J; bases not matched to a gene: 5. Germline V gene data show CDR1 as SGHNT and CDR2 as YYREEE (reference sequence). The CDR3 reads CASSFDRESSYEQYF. In nucleotides, the CDR3 is TGTGCCAGCAGCTTCGACAGGGAAAGCTCCTACGAGCAGTACTTC. Full variable domain (rest looked up from reference TRBV5-4 and TRBJ2-7): ETGVTQSPTHLIKTRGQQVTLRCSSQSGHNTVSWYQQALGQGPQFIFQYYREEENGRGNFPPRFSGLQFPNYSSELNVNALELDDSALYLCASSFDRESSYEQYFGPGTRLTVT.

The chain is built from TRBV19 and TRBJ2-5; D may be TRBD2 (5 bases). The germline V gene has CDR1 LNHDA and CDR2 SQIVND (reference sequence). V lost 5 bases to trimming and J lost 5 bases, with 15 bases between them. This CDR3 has 14 residues. In nucleotides, the CDR3 is TGTGCCAGTAGTGTGCGGGCCCCGTCGGAGACCCAGTACTTC. Its protein product is CASSVRAPSETQYF. Full variable domain (missing parts from reference TRBV19 and TRBJ2-5): DGGITQSPKYLFRKEGQNVTLSCEQNLNHDAMYWYRQDPGQGLRLIYYSQIVNDFQKGDIAEGYSVSREKKESFPLTVTSAQKNPTAFYLCASSVRAPSETQYFGPGTRLLVL.

CDR3 protein: CASSSPGLQETQYF. CDR3 nucleotides: TGTGCCAGCAGTTCCCCGGGTCTTCAAGAGACCCAGTACTTC. V and J are TRBV28 and TRBJ2-5; D not certain. The germline CDR1 and CDR2 sequences are MDHEN and SYDVKM. The CDR3 loop spans 14 amino acids. Trimming removed 4 bases at V and 2 bases at J, with 11 bases between.

This chain joins TRBV19 and TRBJ2-7; 7 bases map to TRBD2. The germline gives CDR1 LNHDA, CDR2 SQIVND (reference sequence). Trimming took 3 bases from V and 2 from J; bases not matched to a gene: 4. The CDR3 extends over 14 amino acids. Here the CDR3 reads CASSIGGLTYEQYF. The CDR3 DNA follows: TGTGCCAGTAGTATCGGGGGACTAACCTACGAGCAGTACTTC.

The rearrangement joins TRBV5-1 to TRBJ2-3; 10 bases match TRBD2. The junction had 1 base not matched to a gene; V was cut back by 2 bases and J by 1 base. Germline CDR1 SGHRS, CDR2 YFSETQ. This CDR3 is 15 amino acids long. CDR3 bases: TGCGCCAGCAGCTTCGGGACTAGCGGCACAGATACGCAGTATTTT. Its translation is CASSFGTSGTDTQYF.

The chain joins TRBV7-2 to TRBJ1-5, with a possible D match to TRBD1 (6 bases). CDR3 length equals 16 residues. Trimming stripped 5 bases from V and 5 bases from J, with 19 bases between. The germline gives CDR1 SGHTA, CDR2 FQGNSA. The CDR3 loop is CASSKRAGGNYQPQHF. The CDR3 nucleotides are TGTGCCAGCAGCAAGCGGGCTGGGGGCAACTATCAGCCCCAGCATTTT.

The chain has TRBV13 and TRBJ1-5; no definite D call. The CDR3 covers 17 residues. Trimming stripped 2 bases from V and 2 bases from J, with 16 bases between. Germline V CDR1 and CDR2: PRHDT, FYEKMQ (reference sequence). The CDR3 region has the DNA TGTGCCAGCAGCTTAAGGTTTAGGGCGGGTGGCAATCAGCCCCAGCATTTT. Its protein product is CASSLRFRAGGNQPQHF.

This clone has only one observation. This sequence joins TRBV5-4 and TRBJ2-3, with 7 bases lining up with TRBD1. The length of the CDR3 is 16 residues. Germline CDR1 and CDR2: SGHNT and YYREEE (reference sequence). The V gene end was trimmed by 4 bases and the J gene end by 6 bases; junction bases not matched to a gene: 14. The CDR3 region is CASSTGRTGLLDTQYF. In DNA form, the CDR3 reads TGTGCCAGCAGCACCGGTCGGACAGGACTTCTGGATACGCAGTATTTT.

V and J are TRBV5-4 and TRBJ2-3, with TRBD2 matching 9 bases. CDR1 and CDR2 (germline): SGHNT, YYREEE (reference sequence). J lost 3 bases, V lost 1 base, and 3 bases had no gene match. The CDR3 extends over 15 amino acids. The CDR3 protein is CASSLRAGGTDTQYF. In DNA, the CDR3 is TGTGCCAGCAGCTTGCGGGCGGGAGGGACAGATACGCAGTATTTT.

The chain recombines TRBV19 with TRBJ2-7; D is unclear. The V end was cut by 8 bases, the J end by 7 bases, with 12 bases between. In germline, CDR1 is LNHDA, CDR2 SQIVND (reference sequence). CDR3 size: 11 residues. CDR3 sequence reads: CASGHGPEQYF. The CDR3 nucleotides read TGTGCCAGTGGCCACGGGCCTGAGCAGTACTTC.

This sequence joins TRBV18 and TRBJ2-7; TRBD1 might be the D (5 bases). CDR3 size: 16 residues. V lost 0 bases and J lost 2, with 14 bases in between. Germline V gene sequence: CDR1 KGHSH, CDR2 LQKENI. CDR3 sequence (DNA): TGTGCCAGCTCACCACCGATCGCAGGGAACACCTACGAGCAGTACTTC. It encodes CASSPPIAGNTYEQYF.

The V call is TRBV15, the J call TRBJ2-7, with 10 nucleotides matching TRBD2. The germline CDR1 and CDR2 sequences are LNHNV and YYDKDF (reference sequence). This CDR3 has 16 residues. V shed 5 bases and J 2 bases; nucleotides not matched to a gene: 9. The CDR3: CATSSRLAGAAYEQYF. Written as DNA, the CDR3 is TGTGCCACCAGCTCCCGACTAGCGGGCGCCGCCTACGAGCAGTACTTC.